The 11 T cell receptor beta chains below come from one sample, sequenced in a study of human T cells and chemical hapten exposure. This sample's time point: pre-sensitization, week 0. Described treatment: therapeutic diphenylcyclopropenone sensitization with weekly scalp DPC. MiXCR was run by TCRdb on the RACE reads, yielding one entry per CDR3 protein. There are about 61,000 distinct CDR3 sequences in the sample; around 7% occur only once, and around 1.6% lies in the top ten. The starting material was whole blood, obtained in connection with sensitization to the hapten diphenylcyclopropenone (DPC). The receptors come from a woman under 40 with alopecia areata. Some clones in this sample may be carry-over from other donors' samples.

The chain uses TRBV7-2 and TRBJ2-3; TRBD2 matches 7 bases. J gave up 2 bases and V 5 bases, and 13 bases lay outside the gene matches. The germline V gene encodes CDR1 SGHTA and CDR2 FQGNSA. This CDR3 has 17 residues. The CDR3 DNA sequence: TGTGCCAGCAGCGTCAGCTCCGGGACTATCAACACAGATACGCAGTATTTT. As protein: CASSVSSGTINTDTQYF.

This clonotype was recorded a few times. The chain links TRBV29-1 to TRBJ1-1; TRBD1 might be the D (5 bases). V dropped 5 bases and J dropped 1 base, with 5 bases sitting between them. From germline, CDR1 is SQVTM and CDR2 ANQGSEA. The CDR3 is 11 amino acids. CDR3 region: CSVQGNTEAFF. The CDR3 DNA reads TGCAGCGTTCAGGGGAACACTGAAGCTTTCTTT. The variable domain in full, completed from reference TRBV29-1 and TRBJ1-1, reads SAVISQKPSRDICQRGTSLTIQCQVDSQVTMMFWYRQQPGQSLTLIATANQGSEATYESGFVIDKFPISRPNLTFSTLTVSNMSPEDSSIYLCSVQGNTEAFFGQGTRLTVV.

The chain's CDR3 is CASSHRDRTMNTEAFF. In DNA, the CDR3 is TGCGCCAGCAGCCACCGGGACAGGACGATGAACACTGAAGCTTTCTTT. The rearrangement uses TRBV5-1 and TRBJ1-1; 8 bases line up with TRBD1. The CDR3 spans 16 residues. Per germline, CDR1 SGHRS and CDR2 YFSETQ. Trimming took 4 bases from V and 0 from J; bases not matched to a gene: 8.

The chain is built from TRBV20-1 and TRBJ1-5; maybe TRBD1 (6 bases). V was clipped by 6 bases and J by 7 bases, with 13 bases between them. There are 12 residues in the CDR3. CDR1 and CDR2 (germline): DFQATT, SNEGSKA (reference sequence). DNA of the CDR3: TGCAGTGCGCTCGACAGGTTGCAGCCCCAGCATTTT. Translation: CSALDRLQPQHF.

The sample holds many counts of this clonotype. This rearrangement joins TRBV12-3 or TRBV12-4 to TRBJ2-1; 12 nucleotides align to TRBD2. The CDR3 is 17 residues long. Trimming removed 5 bases from V and 7 bases from J; junction bases left unmatched: 12. CDR3 coding DNA: TGTGCCAGCAGTGCATATGCCGGGACTAGCGGGTTTAATGAGCAGTTCTTC. It encodes CASSAYAGTSGFNEQFF.

This clonotype was observed at least ten times. The J gene is TRBJ2-3, the V gene TRBV6-2 or TRBV6-3, with 7 bases that match TRBD2. Germline V gene sequence: CDR1 MNHEY, CDR2 SVGEGT. V was clipped by 10 bases and J by 11 bases; unmatched bases: 12. The CDR3 is 12 residues long. In DNA form, the CDR3 reads TGTGCCACCACGACTAGCTCGGTTGGGCAGTATTTT. This translates into CATTTSSVGQYF.

This clonotype was observed at least ten times. The gene calls are TRBV27 and TRBJ2-5, with a weak D call TRBD2 (5 bases). Germline values: CDR1 MNHEY, CDR2 SMNVEV (reference sequence). Trimming took 4 bases from V and 5 from J, leaving 20 bases between them. The CDR3 totals 16 residues. In DNA form, the CDR3 reads TGTGCCAGCAGTTCACTGCGGGCTGGAGCGAAGGAGACCCAGTACTTC. Residues: CASSSLRAGAKETQYF.

This clonotype was detected only a few times. V and J are TRBV29-1 and TRBJ1-1; 7 bases match TRBD1. The CDR3 loop spans 13 amino acids. Germline values: CDR1 SQVTM, CDR2 ANQGSEA. CDR3 in DNA: TGCAGGGGAACCAAGACAGGGAATACTGAAGCTTTCTTT. The encoded protein is CRGTKTGNTEAFF.

The table lists this clonotype with many counts. The chain couples TRBV20-1 to TRBJ1-5; 7 positions match TRBD1. The CDR3 runs 14 residues. V lost 6 bases to trimming and J lost 5 bases; unmatched junction nucleotides: 10. Looked up from germline, CDR1 is DFQATT and CDR2 is SNEGSKA (reference sequence). The CDR3 nucleotides are TGCAGTGCCAAGCGAGGGGGCGTCGATCAGCCCCAGCATTTT. It translates to CSAKRGGVDQPQHF.

This clonotype was seen at least ten times. V gene TRBV11-2 combines with J gene TRBJ1-2; TRBD1 agrees at 7 bases. Germline V CDR1 and CDR2: SGHAT, FQNNGV. The CDR3 loop spans 14 amino acids. With 5 bases clipped from V and 8 bases from J, the junction kept 11 bases outside the gene matches. This CDR3 reads CASSLQPGGGGYTF. CDR3 coding DNA: TGTGCCAGCAGCCTACAACCAGGGGGAGGGGGCTACACCTTC.

This clonotype was seen at least ten times. The J gene is TRBJ1-1, the V gene TRBV7-9; TRBD1 matches at 12 bases. Germline values: CDR1 SEHNR, CDR2 FQNEAQ (reference sequence). Losses at the gene ends were 5 bases for V and 3 bases for J; bases not matched to a gene: 7. The CDR3 is 16 amino acids. This CDR3 is CASSPGQGAKYTEAFF. The CDR3 nucleotides are TGTGCCAGCAGCCCGGGACAGGGGGCTAAGTACACTGAAGCTTTCTTT.